Shown below are 15 T cell receptor beta chains from a single sample sequenced in a study of shared clonotypes between healthy human individuals. Naive CD8 cells lacked CD45RO, underwent positive selection for CCR7 and left out terminally differentiated effector memory CD45RA+ cells. Using immunoSEQ multiplex PCR, the repertoire was profiled, and TCRdb retains in-frame clones only, with some absent. Of a few million clones listed, about 94% are singletons. Source material: naive CD8+ T cells from PBMCs. These receptors all stem from a man aged 18-30 years in good health. Some clones in this sample may be carry-over from other donors' samples.

The gene calls are TRBV15 and TRBJ1-2, with D possibly TRBD1 on 5 matching bases. V was cut by 3 bases and J by 0 bases, with 11 bases left in between. CDR1 is LNHNV and CDR2 is YYDKDF in the germline V gene (reference sequence). CDR3 length: 15 residues. CDR3 in DNA: TGTGCCACCAGCAGTCAGACAGAGCCTAACTATGGCTACACCTTC. Translating it yields CATSSQTEPNYGYTF. Supplemented by reference TRBV15 and TRBJ1-2, the full variable domain reads DAMVIQNPRYQVTQFGKPVTLSCSQTLNHNVMYWYQQKSSQAPKLLFHYYDKDFNNEADTPDNFQSRRPNTSFCFLDIRSPGLGDTAMYLCATSSQTEPNYGYTFGSGTRLTVV.

The chain uses TRBV19 and TRBJ2-1; D is undetermined. The V end was cut by 1 base, the J end by 7 bases, with 8 bases between. This CDR3 region has 13 residues. The germline V gene has CDR1 LNHDA and CDR2 SQIVND (reference sequence). The CDR3 protein is CASSIGQLNEQFF. The CDR3 DNA reads TGTGCCAGTAGTATAGGGCAGTTGAATGAGCAGTTCTTC.

The chain uses TRBV27 and TRBJ2-3; 11 bases line up with TRBD2. V trimming: 9 bases; J trimming: 0 bases; junction bases outside the gene matches: 14. The CDR3 has 18 residues. The germline CDR1 and CDR2 sequences are MNHEY and SMNVEV (reference sequence). This CDR3 reads CASGPGLAGIASTDTQYF. CDR3 bases: TGTGCCAGTGGCCCCGGACTAGCGGGTATAGCTAGCACAGATACGCAGTATTTT.

This clone was seen a handful of times. This rearrangement joins TRBV6-5 to TRBJ1-5; 7 bases align to TRBD1. CDR3 length equals 14 residues. Trimming at V came to 6 bases and at J to 5 bases, leaving 7 bases not matched to a gene. CDR1 and CDR2 from the germline V gene are MNHEY and SVGAGI. The CDR3 nucleotides are TGTGCCAGCAGCCCAAGACAGGGCGATCAGCCCCAGCATTTT. This gives the protein CASSPRQGDQPQHF.

The J gene is TRBJ2-5, the V gene TRBV4-1, with D maybe TRBD1 (6 bases). CDR3 size: 16 residues. CDR1 is MGHRA and CDR2 is YSYEKL in the germline V gene. V lost 4 bases to trimming and J lost 1 base, with 16 bases between them. CDR3 sequence reads: CASSPRQVRLQETQYF. The CDR3 DNA reads TGCGCCAGCAGCCCCCGACAGGTCCGACTCCAAGAGACCCAGTACTTC.

The CDR3 region has the DNA TGTGCCAGTTCTACCATATCCTACAATGAGCAGTTCTTC. This codes for CASSTISYNEQFF. The V call is TRBV4-2, the J call TRBJ2-1; no clear D. This CDR3 comprises 13 residues. Per germline, CDR1 LGHNA and CDR2 YNFKEQ. The V end lost 9 bases, the J end lost 1 base, and 10 bases lay between the germline ends.

The genes are TRBV9 and TRBJ1-6, with no clear D. The germline V gene encodes CDR1 SGDLS and CDR2 YYNGEE. V was clipped by 3 bases and J by 9 bases, with 10 bases between them. There are 13 residues in the CDR3. DNA of the CDR3: TGTGCCAGCAGCGGTGTCCTGAGTTCACCCCTCCACTTT. As protein: CASSGVLSSPLHF.

This CDR3 is CSAWTGASYEQYF. The CDR3 DNA is TGCAGCGCTTGGACAGGGGCGTCCTACGAGCAGTACTTC. V is TRBV29-1 and J is TRBJ2-7; 9 bases align to TRBD1. The V and J ends lost 7 bases and 1 base, in that order; junction bases with no gene match: 5. The CDR3 consists of 13 residues. Germline V gene lookup returns CDR1 SQVTM and CDR2 ANQGSEA.

The V call is TRBV29-1, the J call TRBJ2-5, with no clear D. Trimming stripped 0 bases from V and 5 bases from J, with 4 bases between. Germline CDR1 and CDR2: SQVTM and ANQGSEA. This CDR3 has 11 residues. The CDR3 sequence is CSVEDLETQYF. The CDR3 DNA is TGCAGCGTTGAAGATCTGGAGACCCAGTACTTC.

This clone was seen a handful of times. The chain links TRBV28 to TRBJ1-2; TRBD1 agrees at 7 bases. In germline, CDR1 is MDHEN, CDR2 SYDVKM. V dropped 6 bases and J dropped 3; count of bases not matched to a gene: 7. The CDR3 totals 14 residues. The CDR3 region has the DNA TGTGCCAGCAGCACAACAGGGGCCTACTATGGCTACACCTTC. Translating it yields CASSTTGAYYGYTF.

The CDR3 here is CATSSRWNTEAFF. Written as DNA, the CDR3 is TGTGCCACCAGCAGCAGATGGAACACTGAAGCTTTCTTT. V and J are TRBV15 and TRBJ1-1; D unresolved. The CDR3 extends over 13 amino acids. CDR1 and CDR2 from the germline V gene are LNHNV and YYDKDF (reference sequence). Trimming cost V 3 bases and J 1 base, with 6 bases left between them.

The CDR3 DNA follows: TGTGCCAGCTCACCAAGGGACAGGGGGTCCTCCTACGAGCAGTACTTC. Translating gives CASSPRDRGSSYEQYF. The J gene is TRBJ2-7, the V gene TRBV18, with 11 bases fitting TRBD1. The CDR3 consists of 16 residues. V lost 2 bases to trimming and J lost 0 bases; unmatched junction nucleotides: 3. Germline V gene sequence: CDR1 KGHSH, CDR2 LQKENI.

The genes are TRBV4-1 and TRBJ2-1; D assignment may be TRBD1 or TRBD2 (5 bases each). The CDR3 has 15 residues. Trimming took 5 bases from V and 1 from J, leaving 12 bases between them. Per germline, CDR1 MGHRA and CDR2 YSYEKL. CDR3 loop: CASSYGDGSYNEQFF. Written as DNA, the CDR3 is TGCGCCAGCAGCTATGGGGACGGTTCCTACAATGAGCAGTTCTTC.

This clone was seen only once. Here the CDR3 reads CSVAGVYEQFF. The CDR3 DNA reads TGCAGCGTTGCTGGAGTGTATGAGCAGTTCTTC. The chain couples TRBV29-1 to TRBJ2-1; D is unresolved. Per germline, CDR1 SQVTM and CDR2 ANQGSEA. The CDR3 is 11 amino acids. The V end lost 4 bases, the J end lost 8 bases, and 9 bases lay between the germline ends.

Note on this clone: Distinct nucleotide sequences in the sample also encode this CDR3. V and J are TRBV6-5 and TRBJ2-1; D is possibly TRBD1 or TRBD2 (5 bases each). Trimming left V 0 bases short and J 7 bases short, with 7 bases between. Germline V CDR1 and CDR2: MNHEY, SVGAGI. The length of the CDR3 is 13 residues. CDR3 sequence: CASSYSWGNEQFF. CDR3 in DNA: TGTGCCAGCAGTTACTCTTGGGGGAATGAGCAGTTCTTC.